What follows are 11 T cell receptor beta chains derived from one specimen sequenced in a study of blood T cell repertoires in COVID-19. The repertoire was sequenced with immunoSEQ multiplex PCR; TCRdb's copy has only in-frame clones and lacks some. The sample includes roughly 230,000 clones, about nine tenths of them seen just once. Sequenced material: PBMCs or T cells enriched from blood (not recorded which). These receptors all come from a man aged 30 to 45 in a cohort exposed to, infected with or recovered from COVID-19 (not recorded which).

The rearrangement joins TRBV6-6 to TRBJ1-1; tentatively, D is TRBD1 (6 bases). The germline CDR1 and CDR2 sequences are MNHNY and SVGAGI (reference sequence). This CDR3 is 12 amino acids long. Between the trimmed V and J ends, which lost 11 bases and 0 bases, there was a span of 10 bases. The CDR3 reads CAVRGLNTEAFF. The CDR3 nucleotides read TGTGCCGTCAGGGGACTGAACACTGAAGCTTTCTTT.

This chain links TRBV4-3 with TRBJ2-2, with TRBD2 matching over 7 bases. The CDR3 covers 17 residues. The V segment lost 4 bases and the J segment 1 base; nucleotides outside the gene matches: 9. CDR1 and CDR2 from the germline V gene are LGHNA and YSLEER. CDR3 nucleotides: TGCGCCAGCAGCCGAAGTTTAGGCGGGGGGAACACCGGGGAGCTGTTTTTT. It is translated as CASSRSLGGGNTGELFF.

The rearrangement joins TRBV20-1 to TRBJ2-7, with 7 positions matching TRBD2. Germline V gene lookup returns CDR1 DFQATT and CDR2 SNEGSKA (reference sequence). The CDR3 loop spans 14 amino acids. The V gene end was trimmed by 3 bases and the J gene end by 3 bases; junction bases not matched to a gene: 8. The CDR3 bases are TGCAGTGCTAGTAGGGCGGGAGCGGGCTACGAGCAGTACTTC. This translates into CSASRAGAGYEQYF.

The chain combines TRBV19 with TRBJ2-7; 8 bases align to TRBD1. CDR3 length: 15 amino acids. V lost 1 base and J lost 0; bases outside the gene matches: 2. Germline V gene lookup returns CDR1 LNHDA and CDR2 SQIVND (reference sequence). CDR3 bases: TGTGCCAGTAGTATAGCGGGACAGGTCTCCTACGAGCAGTACTTC. Its translation is CASSIAGQVSYEQYF.

The chain links TRBV27 to TRBJ2-3; D possibly corresponds to TRBD2 (6 bases). Germline V gives CDR1 MNHEY, CDR2 SMNVEV (reference sequence). The V end was cut by 0 bases, the J end by 9 bases, with 13 bases between. CDR3 length: 14 amino acids. The CDR3 bases are TGTGCCAGCAGTTTATCGTGGGGGACTGGCACGCAGTATTTT. Translating gives CASSLSWGTGTQYF.

The chain combines TRBV7-9 with TRBJ2-2, with TRBD2 matching over 14 bases. With 5 bases clipped from V and 2 bases from J, the junction kept 10 bases outside the gene matches. The V gene's germline CDR1 is SEHNR and CDR2 FQNEAQ (reference sequence). The CDR3 covers 19 residues. CDR3 amino acids: CASSPPGLAGEHNTGELFF. The CDR3 DNA sequence: TGTGCCAGCAGCCCACCGGGACTAGCGGGAGAGCACAACACCGGGGAGCTGTTTTTT.

This rearrangement joins TRBV9 to TRBJ1-1; 8 bases fit TRBD1. With 4 bases clipped from V and 5 bases from J, the junction kept 7 bases outside the gene matches. The CDR3 is 14 residues long. CDR1 and CDR2 (germline): SGDLS, YYNGEE. This CDR3 is CASSPWTGRTEAFF. DNA of the CDR3: TGTGCCAGCAGCCCGTGGACAGGGAGGACTGAAGCTTTCTTT.

This chain joins TRBV6-2 or TRBV6-3 and TRBJ1-2; D is perhaps TRBD1 (6 bases). Germline CDR1 reads MNHEY; CDR2 reads SVGEGT. Trimming took 5 bases from V and 4 from J, leaving 17 bases between them. This CDR3 has 15 residues. CDR3 in amino acids: CASSKWDTALYGYTF. For the CDR3, the DNA is TGTGCCAGCAGTAAATGGGACACCGCCCTCTATGGCTACACCTTC.

The chain couples TRBV4-2 to TRBJ2-7, with 8 bases that match TRBD1. CDR1 is LGHNA, CDR2 YNFKEQ, per germline. Trimming at V came to 4 bases and at J to 6 bases, leaving 8 bases not matched to a gene. CDR3 length: 14 residues. The CDR3 DNA sequence: TGTGCCAGCAGCCTTCTCGACAGGGGAAGCGAGCAGTACTTC. This translates into CASSLLDRGSEQYF.

This chain joins TRBV6-2 or TRBV6-3 and TRBJ1-6; D not resolved. Trimming cost V 5 bases and J 15 bases, with 17 bases left between them. The germline V gene has CDR1 MNHEY and CDR2 SVGEGT. The CDR3 is 13 residues long. The CDR3 protein is CASSNSLGGVLHF. The CDR3 DNA is TGTGCCAGCAGTAATTCCTTAGGAGGAGTCCTCCACTTT.

This clone came up a few times. The J gene is TRBJ2-7, the V gene TRBV11-2; D possibly corresponds to TRBD1 (5 bases). The CDR3 has 14 amino acids. Germline-derived CDR1 and CDR2 are SGHAT and FQNNGV. Trimming left V 5 bases short and J 0 bases short, with 11 bases between. The DNA of the CDR3 is TGTGCCAGCAGCGTCCGGACACTCTCCTACGAGCAGTACTTC. Amino acids: CASSVRTLSYEQYF.